These 23 T cell receptor beta chains share one sample of origin, sequenced in a study of T cells in localized non-small cell lung cancer. Assay used: immunoSEQ multiplex PCR; TCRdb lists only in-frame clones, some missing. The sample holds about 1,600 clones; more than 15% are singletons and the top ten take approximately 10%. The sequencing here drew on normal lung tissue next to the tumor, taken before any cancer treatment. These receptors all stem from a male donor at least 60 years old with stage III squamous cell lung carcinoma.

The V gene is TRBV23-1, the J gene TRBJ1-6, with 7 bases matching TRBD1. TRBV23-1 is placed among ORFs of uncertain function. This CDR3 is 15 amino acids long. The J segment lost 7 bases and the V segment lost 6 bases, leaving 9 bases of the junction unmatched. The CDR3 protein is CASSQAGTENSPLHF. In nucleotides, the CDR3 is TGCGCCAGCAGCCAAGCCGGGACAGAGAATTCACCCCTCCACTTT.

This clone is termed medium-sized (0.01 to 0.1%). The chain carries TRBV11-3 and TRBJ1-6; a weak D match, TRBD1 (5 bases). The CDR3 runs to 17 residues. From germline, CDR1 is SGHNT and CDR2 YENEEA. Trimming removed 1 base at V and 6 bases at J, with 16 bases between. The CDR3 DNA reads as TGTGCCAGCAGCTTAGGAGGGGCCGCAGCCATTAATTCACCCCTCCACTTT. Translating it yields CASSLGGAAAINSPLHF. The full variable domain, its missing parts supplied by reference TRBV11-3 and TRBJ1-6, is EAGVVQSPRYKIIEKKQPVAFWCNPISGHNTLYWYLQNLGQGPELLIRYENEEAVDDSQLPKDRFSAERLKGVDSTLKIQPAELGDSAVYLCASSLGGAAAINSPLHFGNGTRLTVT.

The chain links TRBV19 to TRBJ1-5, with D uncertain. V shed 5 bases and J shed 2 bases, with 10 bases lying between them. CDR3 length: 14 residues. CDR1 is LNHDA and CDR2 is SQIVND in the germline V gene (reference sequence). The CDR3 sequence is CASSRADRNQPQHF. The CDR3 DNA is TGTGCCAGTAGTCGTGCGGATCGCAATCAGCCCCAGCATTTT.

V gene TRBV6-8 combines with J gene TRBJ2-4, with TRBD1 matching over 8 bases. J lost 3 bases, V lost 0 bases, and 4 bases had no gene match. The germline V gene has CDR1 MNHGY and CDR2 SAAAGT. The CDR3 runs 16 residues. Here the CDR3 reads CASSYSDRVGKNIQYF. The CDR3 region has the DNA TGTGCCAGCAGTTACTCGGACAGGGTGGGCAAAAACATTCAGTACTTC.

This clone showed up just a few times. This sequence joins TRBV9 and TRBJ2-3; 7 bases map to TRBD2. V was clipped by 6 bases and J by 2 bases; unmatched bases: 6. CDR1 is SGDLS, CDR2 YYNGEE, per germline. The CDR3 totals 14 residues. The CDR3 nucleotides read TGTGCCAGCATCGCCGGGGGGTTCACAGATACGCAGTATTTT. Translation: CASIAGGFTDTQYF.

This clone is large (0.1 to 1%). The V gene is TRBV5-1, the J gene TRBJ2-7; 7 nucleotides align to TRBD2. The CDR3 spans 15 residues. V was pared by 0 bases and J by 3 bases, with 6 bases of the junction left unmatched. The germline CDR1 and CDR2 sequences are SGHRS and YFSETQ. The CDR3 DNA is TGCGCCAGCAGCTTGGAAATGGGGGGGGACTACGAGCAGTACTTC. This gives the protein CASSLEMGGDYEQYF.

Within the sample, this clone is medium-sized. The chain uses TRBV6-8 and TRBJ1-2; a possible D gene is TRBD1 (5 bases). Germline V gene sequence: CDR1 MNHGY, CDR2 SAAAGT. The CDR3 sequence is 14 residues long. V lost 6 bases to trimming and J lost 0 bases, with 11 bases between them. The CDR3 coding sequence is TGTGCCAGCAGCCCCCTGGGACCTAACTATGGCTACACCTTC. Protein sequence: CASSPLGPNYGYTF.

The chain carries TRBV9 and TRBJ1-2; D is unclear. Trimming shortened V by 6 bases and J by 2 bases, and 11 bases separated the two germline ends. CDR3 length: 13 amino acids. Germline V gene data show CDR1 as SGDLS and CDR2 as YYNGEE. CDR3 nucleotides: TGTGCCAGCACGTTTGTACAGAACTATGGCTACACCTTC. This gives the protein CASTFVQNYGYTF.

This clone was seen a single time. The genes are TRBV14 and TRBJ2-7, with 7 bases lining up with TRBD1. Losses at the gene ends were 1 base for V and 4 bases for J; bases not matched to a gene: 1. The CDR3 totals 13 residues. Germline CDR1 SGHDN, CDR2 FVKESK. This CDR3 reads CASSQAGGYEQYF. The CDR3 DNA is TGTGCCAGCAGCCAAGCAGGGGGATACGAGCAGTACTTC.

This clone appeared a few times. The chain combines TRBV28 with TRBJ2-3, with 12 bases fitting TRBD2. The CDR3 covers 18 residues. Germline-derived CDR1 and CDR2 are MDHEN and SYDVKM. The junction had 14 bases not matched to a gene; V was cut back by 5 bases and J by 5 bases. This CDR3 is CASSTSFLAGGPIDTQYF. In nucleotides, the CDR3 is TGTGCCAGCAGTACCTCTTTTCTAGCGGGGGGGCCAATAGATACGCAGTATTTT.

The V and J genes are TRBV28 and TRBJ1-6, with D hard to call. Trimming pared 4 bases from V and 7 bases from J, leaving 11 bases between. Germline V CDR1 and CDR2: MDHEN, SYDVKM. This CDR3 comprises 14 residues. The CDR3 reads CASSSSLGNSPLHF. The CDR3 coding sequence is TGTGCCAGCAGTTCAAGCTTAGGGAATTCACCCCTCCACTTT.

This clone has a handful of counts. The chain has TRBV11-3 and TRBJ1-6; D gene ambiguous. V lost 5 bases to trimming and J lost 8 bases, with 16 bases between them. Germline V gives CDR1 SGHNT, CDR2 YENEEA. CDR3 size: 15 residues. CDR3 sequence (DNA): TGTGCCAGCAGCATAGGAGGCAGGATCCATTCACCCCTCCACTTT. Its protein product is CASSIGGRIHSPLHF. The full variable domain, its missing parts supplied by reference TRBV11-3 and TRBJ1-6, is EAGVVQSPRYKIIEKKQPVAFWCNPISGHNTLYWYLQNLGQGPELLIRYENEEAVDDSQLPKDRFSAERLKGVDSTLKIQPAELGDSAVYLCASSIGGRIHSPLHFGNGTRLTVT.

V and J are TRBV9 and TRBJ1-6, with D hard to call. V shed 0 bases and J shed 13 bases, with 17 bases lying between them. The CDR3 runs 15 residues. Germline V gives CDR1 SGDLS, CDR2 YYNGEE. Written as DNA, the CDR3 is TGTGCCAGCAGCGTAGATGGAGGGAATCTTGCTCCCCTCCACTTT. It translates to CASSVDGGNLAPLHF.

This clone is medium-sized. This chain links TRBV11-3 with TRBJ2-3; D remains unclear. The germline V and J ends were trimmed by 3 bases and 0 bases, with 10 bases remaining between them. The V gene's germline CDR1 is SGHNT and CDR2 YENEEA. There are 15 residues in the CDR3. The CDR3 bases are TGTGCCAGCAGCTTCAGATCCCGTAGCACAGATACGCAGTATTTT. As protein: CASSFRSRSTDTQYF.

The chain has TRBV19 and TRBJ2-2; the D gene could be TRBD1 or TRBD2 (5 bases each). Per germline, CDR1 LNHDA and CDR2 SQIVND (reference sequence). Trimming shortened V by 5 bases and J by 6 bases, and 7 bases separated the two germline ends. The CDR3 runs to 12 residues. The CDR3 DNA reads as TGTGCCAGTAGTGGGGGTGCCGGGGAGCTGTTTTTT. The encoded protein is CASSGGAGELFF.

This sequence joins TRBV11-3 and TRBJ1-3; D is possibly TRBD1 (5 bases). Germline lookup yields CDR1 SGHNT and CDR2 YENEEA. CDR3 length equals 17 residues. V dropped 5 bases and J dropped 0 bases, with 17 bases sitting between them. The CDR3 nucleotides read TGTGCCAGCAGCCCTCTCGGGCGACAGAGCTCTGGAAACACCATATATTTT. Encoded protein: CASSPLGRQSSGNTIYF. Full variable domain (rest looked up from reference TRBV11-3 and TRBJ1-3): EAGVVQSPRYKIIEKKQPVAFWCNPISGHNTLYWYLQNLGQGPELLIRYENEEAVDDSQLPKDRFSAERLKGVDSTLKIQPAELGDSAVYLCASSPLGRQSSGNTIYFGEGSWLTVV.

The rearrangement links TRBV11-3 to TRBJ2-3; 7 nucleotides align to TRBD1. Germline loops: CDR1 SGHNT, CDR2 YENEEA. The CDR3 consists of 14 residues. J lost 5 bases, V lost 0 bases, and 2 bases had no gene match. CDR3 protein: CASSLETGVDTQYF. Written as DNA, the CDR3 is TGTGCCAGCAGCTTAGAAACAGGGGTAGATACGCAGTATTTT.

This clone counts as medium-sized. The chain uses TRBV9 and TRBJ1-1; D uncertain. The CDR3 spans 14 residues. Trimming pared 4 bases from V and 4 bases from J, leaving 14 bases between. Germline V gene lookup returns CDR1 SGDLS and CDR2 YYNGEE. The CDR3 loop is CASSHTGLGTEAFF. In nucleotides, the CDR3 is TGTGCCAGCAGCCACACCGGACTGGGCACTGAAGCTTTCTTT.

This chain joins TRBV11-3 and TRBJ1-6; 7 nucleotides match TRBD1. CDR1 SGHNT and CDR2 YENEEA come from the germline V gene. The CDR3 runs 15 residues. After removal of 5 bases from V and 8 bases from J, the junction contained 9 bases not matched to a gene. This CDR3 is CASSPVGQDHSPLHF. The CDR3 DNA sequence: TGTGCCAGCAGCCCCGTTGGACAGGACCATTCACCCCTCCACTTT.

In this sample, this clone turned up once. The V call is TRBV28, the J call TRBJ1-3; 9 bases are shared with TRBD1. With 5 bases clipped from V and 7 bases from J, the junction kept 6 bases outside the gene matches. Germline V lookup: CDR1 MDHEN, CDR2 SYDVKM. The CDR3 consists of 14 residues. CDR3 loop: CASSPLDRGNTIYF. The DNA of the CDR3 is TGTGCCAGCAGTCCTCTGGACAGGGGCAACACCATATATTTT.

Sample share makes this clone medium-sized. This rearrangement joins TRBV28 to TRBJ1-1, with 8 nucleotides matching TRBD1. V shed 5 bases, J shed 11 bases, and the junction held 13 bases outside the gene matches. This CDR3 has 14 amino acids. CDR1 is MDHEN and CDR2 is SYDVKM in the germline V gene. CDR3 DNA: TGTGCCAGCAGTCCGCCATGGCAGGGGGCTCGGGCTTTCTTT. Translating gives CASSPPWQGARAFF.

This clone appeared a few times. The gene calls are TRBV6-8 and TRBJ2-7, with TRBD1 matching over 11 bases. The CDR3 extends over 15 amino acids. The J segment lost 6 bases and the V segment lost 4 bases, leaving 8 bases of the junction unmatched. Germline V lookup: CDR1 MNHGY, CDR2 SAAAGT. DNA of the CDR3: TGTGCCAGCAGTTCTCCCCGGACAGGGGGCGGCGAGCAGTACTTC. It specifies CASSSPRTGGGEQYF.

This clone was found a few times. V is TRBV19 and J is TRBJ1-2, with unresolved D. Germline V lookup: CDR1 LNHDA, CDR2 SQIVND (reference sequence). CDR3 length equals 11 residues. V shed 6 bases and J shed 4 bases, with 6 bases lying between them. The CDR3 DNA follows: TGTGCCAGTAGCCCGGGCTATGGCTACACCTTC. Translated: CASSPGYGYTF.